This T cell receptor beta chain was profiled in a study of blood T cells in healthy people across ages. Whole-study results and caveats: Higher naive T cell percentage went strongly together with higher TCR beta diversity.

Together with a sample-barcoded 5' primer, a J-beta primer mix was included in a second PCR lasting roughly 6 to 12 cycles. TCRdb fed the 5' RACE reads into MiXCR, producing one record per CDR3 protein. The sample has over a million distinct CDR3 sequences, approximately 38% seen once. Germline CDR1 KGHSH, CDR2 LQKENI. This CDR3 comprises 14 residues. This clonotype appeared a few times. Its antigen is not known. Isolation yielded PBMCs, at least 6.5 million per sample, in every case. Total RNA was extracted at no less than 5 micrograms per sample. The sequence was obtained from a woman between 18 and 30 years old in good health. This chain links TRBV18 with TRBJ2-4, with D perhaps matching TRBD1 (6 bases). The J call may be in error: the DNA end matches TRBJ2-7 better. The sample comprised blood. CDR3 DNA sequence: TGTGCCAGCTCACCGGTAGAACAGGGCAACGAGCAGTACTTC. It codes for CASSPVEQGNEQYF.